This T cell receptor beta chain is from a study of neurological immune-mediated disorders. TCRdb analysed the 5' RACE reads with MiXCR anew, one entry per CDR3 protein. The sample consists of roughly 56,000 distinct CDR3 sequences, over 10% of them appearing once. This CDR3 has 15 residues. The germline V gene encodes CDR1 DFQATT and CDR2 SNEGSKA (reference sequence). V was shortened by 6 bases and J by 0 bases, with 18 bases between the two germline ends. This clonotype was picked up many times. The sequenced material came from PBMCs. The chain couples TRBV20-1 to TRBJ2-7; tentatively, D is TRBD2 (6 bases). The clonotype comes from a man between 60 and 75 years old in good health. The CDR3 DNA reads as TGCAGTGCCCCGAGCGGGCCCCACGGCTCCTACGAGCAGTACTTC. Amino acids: CSAPSGPHGSYEQYF.